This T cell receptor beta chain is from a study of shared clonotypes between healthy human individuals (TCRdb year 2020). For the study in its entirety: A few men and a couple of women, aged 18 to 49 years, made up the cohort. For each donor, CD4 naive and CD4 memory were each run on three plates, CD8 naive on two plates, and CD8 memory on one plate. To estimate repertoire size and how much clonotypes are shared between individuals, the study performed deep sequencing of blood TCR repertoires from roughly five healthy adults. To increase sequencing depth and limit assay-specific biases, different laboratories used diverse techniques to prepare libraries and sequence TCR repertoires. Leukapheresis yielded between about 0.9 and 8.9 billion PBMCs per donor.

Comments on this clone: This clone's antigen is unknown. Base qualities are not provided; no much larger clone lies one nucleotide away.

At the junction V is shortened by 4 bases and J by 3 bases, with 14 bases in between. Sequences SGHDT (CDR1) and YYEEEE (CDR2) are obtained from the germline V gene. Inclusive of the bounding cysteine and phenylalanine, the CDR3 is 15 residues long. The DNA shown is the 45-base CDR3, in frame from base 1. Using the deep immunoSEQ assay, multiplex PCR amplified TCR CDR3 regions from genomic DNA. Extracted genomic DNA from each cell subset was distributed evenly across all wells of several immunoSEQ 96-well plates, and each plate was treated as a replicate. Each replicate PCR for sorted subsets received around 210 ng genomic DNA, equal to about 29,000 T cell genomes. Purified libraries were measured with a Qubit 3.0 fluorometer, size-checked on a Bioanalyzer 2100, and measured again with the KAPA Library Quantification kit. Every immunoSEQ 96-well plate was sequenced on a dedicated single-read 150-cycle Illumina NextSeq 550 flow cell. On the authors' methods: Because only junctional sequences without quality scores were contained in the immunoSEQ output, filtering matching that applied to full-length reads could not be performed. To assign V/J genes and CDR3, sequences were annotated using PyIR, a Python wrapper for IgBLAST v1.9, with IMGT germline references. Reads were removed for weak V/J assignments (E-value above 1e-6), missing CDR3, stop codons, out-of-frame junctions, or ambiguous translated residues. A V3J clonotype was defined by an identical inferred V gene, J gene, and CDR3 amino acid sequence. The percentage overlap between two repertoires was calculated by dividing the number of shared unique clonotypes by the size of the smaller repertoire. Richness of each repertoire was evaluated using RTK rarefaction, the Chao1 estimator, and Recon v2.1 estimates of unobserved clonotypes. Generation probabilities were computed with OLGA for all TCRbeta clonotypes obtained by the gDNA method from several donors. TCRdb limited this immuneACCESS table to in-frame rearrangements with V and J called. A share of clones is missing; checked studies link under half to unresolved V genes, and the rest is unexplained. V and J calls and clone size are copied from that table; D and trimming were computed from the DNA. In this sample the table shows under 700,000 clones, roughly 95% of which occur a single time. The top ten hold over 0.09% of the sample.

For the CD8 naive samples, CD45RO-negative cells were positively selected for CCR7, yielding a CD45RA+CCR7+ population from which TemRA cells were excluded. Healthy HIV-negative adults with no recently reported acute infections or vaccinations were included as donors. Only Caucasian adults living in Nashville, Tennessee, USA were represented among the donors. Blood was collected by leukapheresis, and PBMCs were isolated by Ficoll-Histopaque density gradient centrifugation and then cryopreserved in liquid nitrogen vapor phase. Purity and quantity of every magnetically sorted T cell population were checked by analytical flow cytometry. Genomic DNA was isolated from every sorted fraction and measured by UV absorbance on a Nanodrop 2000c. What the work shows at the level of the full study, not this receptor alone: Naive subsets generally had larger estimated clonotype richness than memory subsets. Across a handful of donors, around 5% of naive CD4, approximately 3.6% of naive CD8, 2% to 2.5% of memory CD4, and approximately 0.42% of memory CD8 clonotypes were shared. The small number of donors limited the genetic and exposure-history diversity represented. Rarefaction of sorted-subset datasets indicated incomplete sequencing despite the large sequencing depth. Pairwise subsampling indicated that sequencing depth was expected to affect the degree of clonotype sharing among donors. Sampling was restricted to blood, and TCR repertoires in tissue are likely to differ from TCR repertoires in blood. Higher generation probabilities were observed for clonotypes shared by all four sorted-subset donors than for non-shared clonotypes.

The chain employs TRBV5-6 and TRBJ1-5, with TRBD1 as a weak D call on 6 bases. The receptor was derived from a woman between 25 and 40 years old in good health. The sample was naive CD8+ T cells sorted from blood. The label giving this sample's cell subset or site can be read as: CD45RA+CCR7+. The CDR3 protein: CASSTVRDTNQPQHF. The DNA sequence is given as TGTGCCAGCAGCACGGTGCGGGACACCAATCAGCCCCAGCATTTT. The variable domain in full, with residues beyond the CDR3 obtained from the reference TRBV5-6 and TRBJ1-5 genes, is DAGVTQSPTHLIKTRGQQVTLRCSPKSGHDTVSWYQQALGQGPQFIFQYYEEEERQRGNFPDRFSGHQFPNYSSELNVNALLLGDSALYLCASSTVRDTNQPQHFGDGTRLSIL.